The TCR beta chain under discussion was sequenced for a study of T cell clones after liver transplantation. Study context: Samples came pre-transplant, pre-randomization before withdrawal, and post-randomization after withdrawal ended.

Per the germline V gene, CDR1 is SGHRS and CDR2 is YFSETQ. The CDR3 covers 13 residues. V lost 7 bases, J lost 6 bases, and 6 bases stayed unmatched. On this clone itself: Its matching antigen is unknown.

Study observations and caveats: A larger donor-reactive than third-party decline suggested partial antigen-specific deletion.

Assay used: immunoSEQ multiplex PCR; TCRdb lists only in-frame clones, some missing. The table includes 45,000 to 60,000 clones, about 73% detected once. The input for sequencing was CD4+ T cells from blood, taken at the approximately 16-month timepoint. This TCR was recovered from a human patient who received a liver transplant. The T cells may partly be graft donor cells. The chain couples TRBV5-1 to TRBJ1-1; 10 positions agree with TRBD1. The CDR3, as DNA: TGCGCCAGCCGGCCGGGACAGGGGCCTGAAGCTTTCTTT. It codes for CASRPGQGPEAFF.